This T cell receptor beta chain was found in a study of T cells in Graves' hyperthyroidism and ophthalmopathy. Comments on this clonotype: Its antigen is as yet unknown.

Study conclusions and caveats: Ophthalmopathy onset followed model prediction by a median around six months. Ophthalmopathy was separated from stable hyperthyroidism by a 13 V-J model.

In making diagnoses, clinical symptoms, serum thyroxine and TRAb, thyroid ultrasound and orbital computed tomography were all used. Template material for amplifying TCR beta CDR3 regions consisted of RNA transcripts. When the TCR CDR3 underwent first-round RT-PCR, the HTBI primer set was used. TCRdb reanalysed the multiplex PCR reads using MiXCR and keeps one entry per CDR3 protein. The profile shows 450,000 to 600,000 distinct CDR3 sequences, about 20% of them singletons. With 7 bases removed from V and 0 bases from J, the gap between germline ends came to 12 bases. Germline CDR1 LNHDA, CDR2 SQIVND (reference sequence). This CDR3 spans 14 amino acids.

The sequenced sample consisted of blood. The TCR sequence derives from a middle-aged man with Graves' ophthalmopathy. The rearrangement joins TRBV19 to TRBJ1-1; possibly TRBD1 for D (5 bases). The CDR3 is CASNIRGVNTEAFF. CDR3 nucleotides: TGTGCCAGTAATATCCGGGGGGTGAACACTGAAGCTTTCTTT. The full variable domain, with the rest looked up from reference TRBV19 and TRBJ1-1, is DGGITQSPKYLFRKEGQNVTLSCEQNLNHDAMYWYRQDPGQGLRLIYYSQIVNDFQKGDIAEGYSVSREKKESFPLTVTSAQKNPTAFYLCASNIRGVNTEAFFGQGTRLTVV.